This T cell receptor (beta chain) emerged from a study of neoadjuvant nivolumab and ipilimumab in lung cancer. Findings of the study overall: Pretherapy blood TCR richness correlated positively with resected tumor richness. Resected tumors had greater TCR richness and clonality than uninvolved lung. Only two of four nivolumab-treated tumors gained richness and clonality by surgery.

Using immunoSEQ multiplex PCR, the repertoire was profiled, and TCRdb retains in-frame clones only, with some absent. The sample includes about 9,000 clones, over 70% of them seen just once. In the case of this clone: Antigen specificity is unknown.

Germline trimming cut 4 bases from V and 8 bases from J; bases unmatched to any gene: 11. The CDR3 is 15 amino acids. Germline-derived CDR1 and CDR2 are MNHEY and SVGAGI. The chain joins TRBV6-5 to TRBJ1-1; 9 bases map to TRBD1. This specimen was tumor tissue, taken after neoadjuvant nivolumab, alone or with ipilimumab, at or shortly before surgery. This receptor was taken from an adult with non-small cell lung cancer. In DNA, the CDR3 is TGTGCCAGCAGTTCAGAGGGACAGGGAGTAAAGGAAGCTTTCTTT. As protein: CASSSEGQGVKEAFF.